The 31 T cell receptor beta chains below come from one sample, sequenced in a study of identical twins. MiXCR, applied by TCRdb to the 5' RACE reads, yields one record per CDR3 protein. The table lists about 530,000 distinct CDR3 sequences, roughly 15% of them singletons. The sample was also linked to a second study, of yellow fever vaccine responses in identical twins.

The sequencing input was CD4+ T cells sorted from blood. These receptors were taken from a woman younger than 30 in good health.

There are a few counts of this clonotype. This chain joins TRBV12-3 or TRBV12-4 and TRBJ1-2, with D possibly being TRBD1 (6 bases). Trimming took off 5 bases at V and 4 bases at J, with 11 bases between the two ends. This CDR3 is built from 13 residues. CDR3 sequence (DNA): TGTGCCAGCAGTATCACAGGGACCTATGGCTACACCTTC. It is translated as CASSITGTYGYTF.

There are a few counts of this clonotype. CDR3 amino acids: CASSRNGGHTDTQYF. The CDR3, as DNA: TGTGCCAGCAGTAGAAACGGGGGGCACACAGATACGCAGTATTTT. This chain joins TRBV2 and TRBJ2-3; perhaps TRBD2 as D (7 bases). From germline, CDR1 is SNHLY and CDR2 FYNNEI. CDR3 length: 15 residues. Trimming shortened V by 5 bases and J by 2 bases, and 14 bases separated the two germline ends.

The chain joins TRBV6-1 to TRBJ2-3; weak D call: TRBD2 (5 bases). Trimming removed 6 bases at V and 0 bases at J, with 13 bases between. Per the germline V gene, CDR1 is MNHNS and CDR2 is SASEGT. The CDR3 totals 15 residues. The CDR3 spells CASSRRVISTDTQYF. CDR3 nucleotides: TGTGCCAGCAGCAGGCGGGTGATTAGCACAGATACGCAGTATTTT.

The rearrangement uses TRBV10-3 and TRBJ2-4; D perhaps matches TRBD1 (6 bases). CDR1 and CDR2 (germline): ENHRY, SYGVKD. The CDR3 is made up of 13 amino acids. Trimming took 10 bases from V and 11 from J, leaving 21 bases between them. The CDR3 DNA is TGTGCCACCGCCTCCGGACAGCCAAGGGTTCAGTACTTC. Its protein product is CATASGQPRVQYF.

In its sample, this clonotype was seen a few times. This rearrangement joins TRBV10-3 to TRBJ2-1; 9 bases are shared with TRBD2. The junction had 5 bases not matched to a gene; V was cut back by 3 bases and J by 5 bases. Germline lookup yields CDR1 ENHRY and CDR2 SYGVKD. The CDR3 spans 15 residues. CDR3 sequence (DNA): TGTGCCATCAGTGAAGTTCTAGCGGGACACAATGAGCAGTTCTTC. Its protein is CAISEVLAGHNEQFF.

This clonotype has only a few counts. The chain links TRBV6-5 to TRBJ2-7; no clear D gene. The germline CDR1 and CDR2 sequences are MNHEY and SVGAGI. V was trimmed by 7 bases and J by 2 bases, leaving 9 bases between them. This CDR3 region has 12 residues. The CDR3, as DNA: TGTGCCAGCACCTCTCGTGCCTACGAGCAGTACTTC. It encodes CASTSRAYEQYF.

This clonotype was detected many times. The gene calls are TRBV7-9 and TRBJ2-2, with D possibly matching TRBD1 (5 bases). The V and J ends lost 5 bases and 6 bases respectively, with 16 bases between them. The V gene's germline CDR1 is SEHNR and CDR2 FQNEAQ (reference sequence). The CDR3 consists of 15 residues. As DNA, the CDR3 is TGTGCCAGCAGCGCCAGGGTTTTCCTCCCCGGGGAGCTGTTTTTT. This codes for CASSARVFLPGELFF.

CDR3: CASSKALQGRQEQYF. Written as DNA, the CDR3 is TGTGCCAGCAGCAAGGCGTTGCAGGGGAGGCAAGAGCAGTACTTC. The V call is TRBV7-2, the J call TRBJ2-7; D is tentatively TRBD1 or TRBD2 (6 bases each). V was clipped by 5 bases and J by 7 bases, with 21 bases between them. This CDR3 is 15 amino acids long. The V gene's germline CDR1 is SGHTA and CDR2 FQGNSA.

The genes are TRBV10-3 and TRBJ1-1, with 7 bases that match TRBD1. Per germline, CDR1 ENHRY and CDR2 SYGVKD. The CDR3 has 15 residues. Trimming cost V 0 bases and J 1 base; bases outside gene matches: 2. The DNA for the CDR3 is TGTGCCATCAGTGAGTCGACAGGGCGGAACACTGAAGCTTTCTTT. Translated, it gives CAISESTGRNTEAFF.

This clonotype turned up a few times. This rearrangement joins TRBV6-1 to TRBJ1-5, with TRBD1 matching over 12 bases. Germline-derived CDR1 and CDR2 are MNHNS and SASEGT. The length of the CDR3 is 15 residues. J lost 5 bases, V lost 7 bases, and 6 bases had no gene match. The CDR3 reads CASNSGQGADQPQHF. CDR3 bases: TGTGCCAGCAACTCGGGACAGGGGGCCGATCAGCCCCAGCATTTT.

This chain connects TRBV7-2 to TRBJ2-7, with 7 bases fitting TRBD2. CDR3 length: 15 amino acids. Germline V gives CDR1 SGHTA, CDR2 FQGNSA. With 3 bases clipped from V and 0 bases from J, the junction kept 5 bases outside the gene matches. Here the CDR3 DNA reads TGTGCCAGCAGCTTTCCGTCTAGCGGCTCCTACGAGCAGTACTTC. Its protein is CASSFPSSGSYEQYF.

This clonotype appeared a few times. The gene calls are TRBV5-1 and TRBJ1-6; 9 nucleotides line up with TRBD1. With 0 bases clipped from V and 9 bases from J, the junction kept 10 bases outside the gene matches. Germline-derived CDR1 and CDR2 are SGHRS and YFSETQ. There are 17 residues in the CDR3. CDR3: CASSLGMSGTGISPLHF. CDR3 nucleotides: TGCGCCAGCAGCTTGGGTATGTCAGGGACAGGGATTTCACCCCTCCACTTT.

This clonotype has only a few counts. The J gene is TRBJ2-2, the V gene TRBV7-8; D is perhaps TRBD2 (5 bases). This CDR3 spans 15 amino acids. The germline gives CDR1 SGHVS, CDR2 FQNEAQ. The V gene lost 2 bases and the J gene lost 2 bases, with 9 bases spanning the gap. The CDR3 here is CASSLSTGNTGELFF. The CDR3 nucleotides are TGTGCCAGCAGCTTAAGTACGGGAAACACCGGGGAGCTGTTTTTT.

The genes are TRBV29-1 and TRBJ2-1; 12 nucleotides match TRBD2. Germline-derived CDR1 and CDR2 are SQVTM and ANQGSEA. V lost 6 bases, J lost 9 bases, and 6 bases stayed unmatched. There are 13 residues in the CDR3. The CDR3 DNA reads TGCAGCGTACGACTAGCGGGAGCTACTGAGCAGTTCTTC. Its translation: CSVRLAGATEQFF.

The genes are TRBV28 and TRBJ2-3; D uncertain. V lost 6 bases and J lost 4, with 23 bases in between. This CDR3 has 17 residues. Germline V gives CDR1 MDHEN, CDR2 SYDVKM. In nucleotides, the CDR3 is TGTGCCAGCAGCCTTTCGGCCCTCGTGGGTGGGGCAGATACGCAGTATTTT. Protein sequence: CASSLSALVGGADTQYF.

This clonotype occurred a few times. The rearrangement links TRBV10-3 to TRBJ2-3; 10 positions match TRBD2. This CDR3 is 16 amino acids long. The J segment lost 0 bases and the V segment lost 5 bases, leaving 5 bases of the junction unmatched. In germline, CDR1 is ENHRY, CDR2 SYGVKD. The CDR3 spells CAISHTSGTSTDTQYF. Written as DNA, the CDR3 is TGTGCCATCAGTCATACTAGCGGGACTAGCACAGATACGCAGTATTTT.

This clonotype has just a few counts. The rearrangement links TRBV28 to TRBJ1-2; D might be TRBD1 (6 bases). From germline, CDR1 is MDHEN and CDR2 SYDVKM. CDR3 length: 13 amino acids. Trimming left V 6 bases short and J 8 bases short, with 16 bases between. In DNA, the CDR3 is TGTGCCAGCAGGTCCACAGGGCGTTTAGGCTACACCTTC. Protein: CASRSTGRLGYTF.

This chain connects TRBV5-1 to TRBJ2-2; tentatively, D is TRBD1 (6 bases). V was shortened by 4 bases and J by 0 bases, with 10 bases between the two germline ends. This CDR3 is 15 amino acids long. In germline, CDR1 is SGHRS, CDR2 YFSETQ. As DNA, the CDR3 is TGCGCCAGCAGCGAGGACAGCCCGAACACCGGGGAGCTGTTTTTT. Protein: CASSEDSPNTGELFF.

The chain carries TRBV19 and TRBJ2-6, with TRBD1 as a possible D gene (5 bases). Trimming left V 7 bases short and J 4 bases short, with 11 bases between. The germline CDR1 and CDR2 sequences are LNHDA and SQIVND (reference sequence). The CDR3 is made up of 14 amino acids. The CDR3 is CASTTGSGANVLTF. Here the CDR3 DNA reads TGTGCCAGTACCACAGGATCAGGGGCCAACGTCCTGACTTTC.

In this sample, this clonotype turned up a few times. The chain is built from TRBV10-3 and TRBJ2-7; D is perhaps TRBD2 (5 bases). V was trimmed by 3 bases and J by 6 bases, leaving 9 bases between them. The CDR3 consists of 12 residues. The germline V gene encodes CDR1 ENHRY and CDR2 SYGVKD. CDR3 sequence (DNA): TGTGCCATCAGTGAAGCGGATAGCGAGCAGTACGTC. Translated, it gives CAISEADSEQYV.

This rearrangement joins TRBV4-1 to TRBJ2-2, with TRBD1 matching over 8 bases. CDR1 and CDR2 (germline): MGHRA, YSYEKL. Losses at the gene ends were 4 bases for V and 3 bases for J; bases not matched to a gene: 4. The CDR3 contains 15 residues. The DNA for the CDR3 is TGCGCCAGCAGCCCCCAGGGGGCCGACACCGGGGAGCTGTTTTTT. It specifies CASSPQGADTGELFF.

This clonotype was detected only a few times. The V and J genes are TRBV28 and TRBJ2-3, with D perhaps TRBD1 (7 bases). This CDR3 has 15 residues. The V gene lost 7 bases and the J gene lost 7 bases, with 21 bases spanning the gap. Germline V gene sequence: CDR1 MDHEN, CDR2 SYDVKM. The CDR3, as DNA: TGTGCCAGCAAGGAGGGCACCGGGACAGCTAATACGCAGTATTTT. It specifies CASKEGTGTANTQYF.

In its sample, this clonotype was seen a few times. The chain links TRBV20-1 to TRBJ1-5; tentative D call: TRBD1 (5 bases). The CDR3 has 13 residues. CDR1 DFQATT and CDR2 SNEGSKA come from the germline V gene (reference sequence). V was trimmed by 6 bases and J by 0 bases, leaving 9 bases between them. The CDR3 loop is CSAIGTSNQPQHF. CDR3 nucleotide sequence: TGCAGTGCGATCGGGACTAGCAATCAGCCCCAGCATTTT.

J is TRBJ2-6 and V is TRBV15; TRBD1 might be the D (6 bases). The CDR3 has 17 amino acids. Germline V gives CDR1 LNHNV, CDR2 YYDKDF (reference sequence). V was trimmed by 5 bases and J by 0 bases, leaving 14 bases between them. Here the CDR3 DNA reads TGTGCCACCAGCTTAGGGGGTAGGAGCTCTGGGGCCAACGTCCTGACTTTC. Encoded protein: CATSLGGRSSGANVLTF.

The chain links TRBV12-3 or TRBV12-4 to TRBJ1-2; D possibly corresponds to TRBD1 (6 bases). V lost 3 bases and J 8 bases, leaving 13 bases between the germline ends. The CDR3 runs 13 residues. This CDR3 is CASSFVETGGYTF. Written as DNA, the CDR3 is TGTGCCAGCAGTTTCGTAGAGACAGGAGGCTACACCTTC.

The chain joins TRBV28 to TRBJ2-1; D remains ambiguous. Trimming took 10 bases from V and 5 from J, leaving 12 bases between them. CDR1 and CDR2 (germline): MDHEN, SYDVKM. The CDR3 is 12 amino acids. The CDR3: CATDRVDNEQFF. The CDR3 coding sequence is TGTGCCACCGATCGGGTGGACAATGAGCAGTTCTTC.

The chain links TRBV24-1 to TRBJ1-1; 9 nucleotides match TRBD1. Germline-derived CDR1 and CDR2 are KGHDR and SFDVKD. J gave up 4 bases and V 5 bases, and 7 bases lay outside the gene matches. The CDR3 contains 15 residues. CDR3 nucleotides: TGTGCCACCAGTGGCGGGGGACAGGGTGCCACTGAAGCTTTCTTT. Translation gives CATSGGGQGATEAFF.

The chain is built from TRBV7-8 and TRBJ2-2; D is ambiguous. Germline V CDR1 and CDR2: SGHVS, FQNEAQ. The CDR3 sequence is 14 residues long. Between the trimmed V and J ends, which lost 4 bases and 4 bases, there was a span of 10 bases. The CDR3 sequence: CASSSYTVTGELFF. The CDR3 nucleotides read TGTGCCAGCAGCTCCTATACCGTCACCGGGGAGCTGTTTTTT.

This clonotype came up a few times. The CDR3 nucleotides are TGCAGCGTCAAACAGGGGGCTTGGGACAATGAGCAGTTCTTC. It yields the protein CSVKQGAWDNEQFF. The chain recombines TRBV29-1 with TRBJ2-1, with TRBD1 matching over 9 bases. Germline assignment: CDR1 SQVTM and CDR2 ANQGSEA. There are 14 residues in the CDR3. After removal of 6 bases from V and 5 bases from J, the junction contained 8 bases not matched to a gene.

The chain has TRBV15 and TRBJ2-5, with 12 bases fitting TRBD2. The CDR3 is 16 amino acids. With 1 base clipped from V and 5 bases from J, the junction kept 5 bases outside the gene matches. Germline V CDR1 and CDR2: LNHNV, YYDKDF (reference sequence). The CDR3 sequence: CATSRVTSGRVETQYF. CDR3 sequence (DNA): TGTGCCACCAGCAGAGTGACTAGCGGGAGAGTGGAGACCCAGTACTTC.

This clonotype showed up just a few times. J is TRBJ2-6 and V is TRBV29-1, with unresolved D. This CDR3 comprises 16 residues. V lost 4 bases and J 0 bases, leaving 13 bases between the germline ends. The V gene's germline CDR1 is SQVTM and CDR2 ANQGSEA. DNA for the CDR3: TGCAGCGTTGGTGTAGGCCAGAGCTCTGGGGCCAACGTCCTGACTTTC. It translates to CSVGVGQSSGANVLTF.